These 21 T cell receptor beta chains originate from one sample sequenced in a study of cytomegalovirus exposure and HLA in healthy donors. 60 Vbeta and 13 Jbeta primers were used in PCR. Sequencing was performed with immunoSEQ multiplex PCR; in TCRdb, only in-frame clones are kept and a portion is missing. Here the sample spans roughly 76,000 clones, 79% being singletons. The sample comprised PBMCs. All receptors come from a man aged 25-40 years in good health and CMV-seronegative.

Only a few counts were recorded for this clone. V usage is TRBV6-4 and J usage is TRBJ2-5; 8 bases align to TRBD2. Germline CDR1 and CDR2: MRHNA and SNTAGT. The junction had 6 bases not matched to a gene; V was cut back by 4 bases and J by 2 bases. This CDR3 region has 15 residues. CDR3 sequence: CASSVVAGSQETQYF. CDR3 sequence (DNA): TGTGCCAGCAGTGTAGTAGCGGGGTCACAAGAGACCCAGTACTTC.

This clone came up a few times. The V and J genes are TRBV7-9 and TRBJ2-1, with a weak D call TRBD2 (5 bases). The V gene's germline CDR1 is SEHNR and CDR2 FQNEAQ (reference sequence). Trimming cost V 3 bases and J 10 bases, with 10 bases left between them. This CDR3 spans 12 amino acids. DNA for the CDR3: TGTGCCAGCAGCTTTGATGGGGAGGAGCAGTTCTTC. It encodes CASSFDGEEQFF. Based on the CDR3 plus reference TRBV7-9 and TRBJ2-1, the full variable domain is DTGVSQNPRHKITKRGQNVTFRCDPISEHNRLYWYRQTLGQGPEFLTYFQNEAQLEKSRLLSDRFSAERPKGSFSTLEIQRTEQGDSAMYLCASSFDGEEQFFGPGTRLTVL.

This clone was seen a single time. The chain combines TRBV4-2 with TRBJ1-1; D not certain. In germline, CDR1 is LGHNA, CDR2 YNFKEQ. The CDR3 has 13 residues. V was pared by 1 base and J by 10 bases, with 13 bases between. The CDR3 bases are TGTGCCAGCAGCCAAGGGGAGGGCCCGTCAGCTTTCTTT. The encoded protein is CASSQGEGPSAFF.

The genes are TRBV7-2 and TRBJ2-2, with a possible D match to TRBD2 (6 bases). The CDR3 is 14 residues long. Germline CDR1 reads SGHTA; CDR2 reads FQGNSA. The V end lost 3 bases, the J end lost 5 bases, and 10 bases lay between the germline ends. CDR3 sequence reads: CASSFGGYTGELFF. The CDR3 DNA sequence: TGTGCCAGCAGCTTTGGAGGGTATACCGGGGAGCTGTTTTTT.

The count of this clone is one. V usage is TRBV30 and J usage is TRBJ1-3; 8 nucleotides match TRBD1. The germline V gene has CDR1 GTSNPN and CDR2 SVGIG (reference sequence). The CDR3 is made up of 13 amino acids. The chain's CDR3 is CVSHRGNRNTIYF. CDR3 nucleotide sequence: TGTGTCTCGCACAGGGGGAACCGAAACACCATATATTTT. The variable domain in full, with the rest retrieved from reference TRBV30 and TRBJ1-3, is SQTIHQWPATLVQPVGSPLSLECTVEGTSNPNLYWYRQAAGRGLQLLFYSVGIGQISSEVPQNLSASRPQDRQFILSSKKLLLSDSGFYLCVSHRGNRNTIYFGEGSWLTVV.

This clone was recorded only once. This chain connects TRBV28 to TRBJ2-5; 10 nucleotides align to TRBD2. The germline CDR1 and CDR2 sequences are MDHEN and SYDVKM. The CDR3 is 19 amino acids. V dropped 3 bases and J dropped 4; count of bases not matched to a gene: 17. CDR3 protein: CASSFGAVGLAGVGETQYF. CDR3 nucleotide sequence: TGTGCCAGCAGTTTTGGGGCCGTCGGGCTAGCGGGAGTAGGAGAGACCCAGTACTTC.

This sequence joins TRBV6-5 and TRBJ1-2; 11 bases line up with TRBD1. CDR1 and CDR2 (germline): MNHEY, SVGAGI. The CDR3 has 15 residues. V shed 6 bases and J 4 bases; nucleotides not matched to a gene: 7. The CDR3 protein is CASRTRTGGVYGYTF. DNA of the CDR3: TGTGCCAGCAGAACGAGGACAGGGGGCGTCTATGGCTACACCTTC.

The chain links TRBV15 to TRBJ1-1; 7 bases fit TRBD1. The CDR3 length is 15 residues. Per germline, CDR1 LNHNV and CDR2 YYDKDF (reference sequence). Trimming at V came to 0 bases and at J to 2 bases, leaving 3 bases not matched to a gene. The CDR3 reads CATSRDRGDNTEAFF. The DNA for the CDR3 is TGTGCCACCAGCAGAGACAGGGGGGACAACACTGAAGCTTTCTTT.

V usage is TRBV27 and J usage is TRBJ1-2; possible D gene TRBD1, 6 bases. CDR1 is MNHEY and CDR2 is SMNVEV in the germline V gene (reference sequence). This CDR3 is 15 amino acids long. The V gene lost 3 bases and the J gene lost 6 bases, with 17 bases spanning the gap. CDR3 region: CASSFANRVYDGYTF. In nucleotides, the CDR3 is TGTGCCAGCAGTTTCGCAAACAGGGTATATGATGGCTACACCTTC.

The V and J genes are TRBV6-6 and TRBJ2-7; possible D gene TRBD2, 5 bases. CDR1 is MNHNY and CDR2 is SVGAGI in the germline V gene (reference sequence). The germline V and J ends were trimmed by 8 bases and 4 bases, with 18 bases remaining between them. CDR3 length equals 14 residues. The CDR3: CASRGRGKVYEQYF. The CDR3 nucleotides are TGTGCCAGCCGAGGACGGGGAAAGGTTTACGAGCAGTACTTC.

The chain recombines TRBV7-9 with TRBJ2-1, with D possibly TRBD2 on 6 matching bases. The length of the CDR3 is 14 residues. The germline CDR1 and CDR2 sequences are SEHNR and FQNEAQ (reference sequence). V was clipped by 3 bases and J by 6 bases, with 12 bases between them. The CDR3 is CASSFGTHGNEQFF. The CDR3 coding sequence is TGTGCCAGCAGCTTCGGGACTCATGGCAATGAGCAGTTCTTC. Together with reference TRBV7-9 and TRBJ2-1, the CDR3 gives the full variable domain: DTGVSQNPRHKITKRGQNVTFRCDPISEHNRLYWYRQTLGQGPEFLTYFQNEAQLEKSRLLSDRFSAERPKGSFSTLEIQRTEQGDSAMYLCASSFGTHGNEQFFGPGTRLTVL.

V is TRBV15 and J is TRBJ2-7, with D tentatively TRBD1 (5 bases). V was pared by 0 bases and J by 5 bases, with 14 bases between. This CDR3 contains 15 residues. The V gene's germline CDR1 is LNHNV and CDR2 YYDKDF (reference sequence). CDR3 nucleotides: TGTGCCACCAGCAGAGATAGGGGCCAAGTTAACGAGCAGTACTTC. The encoded protein is CATSRDRGQVNEQYF.

Only one count was recorded for this clone. V gene TRBV5-4 combines with J gene TRBJ2-7; D might be TRBD2 (5 bases). The length of the CDR3 is 17 residues. Germline CDR1 is SGHNT and CDR2 is YYREEE (reference sequence). V was trimmed by 0 bases and J by 0 bases, leaving 16 bases between them. CDR3 DNA sequence: TGTGCCAGCAGCTTGGATCCCGGAGGATTAACCTCCTACGAGCAGTACTTC. Amino acids: CASSLDPGGLTSYEQYF.

Here the CDR3 DNA reads TGTGCCAGCAGCTTAGGAGCCCTAGCGGGAGGTTCTTCAGATACGCAGTATTTT. This encodes CASSLGALAGGSSDTQYF. The chain has TRBV11-3 and TRBJ2-3; 11 nucleotides align to TRBD2. V dropped 1 base and J dropped 4; count of bases not matched to a gene: 10. This CDR3 contains 18 residues. CDR1 SGHNT and CDR2 YENEEA come from the germline V gene.

J is TRBJ2-6 and V is TRBV5-1, with no clear D. V was pared by 3 bases and J by 0 bases, with 13 bases between. The germline gives CDR1 SGHRS, CDR2 YFSETQ. The CDR3 is 17 residues long. CDR3 loop: CASSSQVVGSGANVLTF. The CDR3, as DNA: TGCGCCAGCAGCTCCCAGGTCGTAGGCTCTGGGGCCAACGTCCTGACTTTC.

This clone has just one count. This chain joins TRBV5-4 and TRBJ2-1; D is possibly TRBD1 (5 bases). This CDR3 has 13 residues. CDR1 is SGHNT, CDR2 YYREEE, per germline (reference sequence). With 0 bases removed from V and 5 bases from J, the gap between germline ends came to 6 bases. DNA of the CDR3: TGTGCCAGCAGCTTGGACAGGAACAATGAGCAGTTCTTC. Its protein is CASSLDRNNEQFF.

This clone was counted a single time. J is TRBJ1-1 and V is TRBV30; maybe TRBD1 (6 bases). V lost 7 bases and J lost 2, with 11 bases in between. Germline V gene sequence: CDR1 GTSNPN, CDR2 SVGIG (reference sequence). This CDR3 spans 12 amino acids. The CDR3 nucleotides are TGTGCCTCTCAGGGGTTCAACACTGAAGCTTTCTTT. It specifies CASQGFNTEAFF. The full variable domain, its missing parts supplied by reference TRBV30 and TRBJ1-1, is SQTIHQWPATLVQPVGSPLSLECTVEGTSNPNLYWYRQAAGRGLQLLFYSVGIGQISSEVPQNLSASRPQDRQFILSSKKLLLSDSGFYLCASQGFNTEAFFGQGTRLTVV.

The J gene is TRBJ1-1, the V gene TRBV28; possible D gene TRBD1, 6 bases. The V end was cut by 7 bases, the J end by 5 bases, with 17 bases between. In germline, CDR1 is MDHEN, CDR2 SYDVKM. The CDR3 consists of 14 residues. The CDR3 region has the DNA TGTGCCAGCACTCCGGGGGGGGCGATGACTGAAGCTTTCTTT. Its translation: CASTPGGAMTEAFF.

This CDR3 reads CASSLGAGHTEAFF. The CDR3, as DNA: TGTGCCAGCAGCTTAGGGGCGGGGCACACTGAAGCTTTCTTT. The genes are TRBV7-9 and TRBJ1-1, with D tentatively TRBD1 (5 bases). The V end was cut by 1 base, the J end by 3 bases, with 9 bases between. The CDR3 covers 14 residues. Per germline, CDR1 SEHNR and CDR2 FQNEAQ (reference sequence).

The gene calls are TRBV4-3 and TRBJ2-1; no clear D. The germline gives CDR1 LGHNA, CDR2 YSLEER. The V gene lost 2 bases and the J gene lost 1 base, with 6 bases spanning the gap. This CDR3 is 14 amino acids long. As DNA, the CDR3 is TGCGCCAGCAGCCAACAGAATTCCTACAATGAGCAGTTCTTC. Encoded protein: CASSQQNSYNEQFF.

V usage is TRBV5-4 and J usage is TRBJ2-3, with 8 positions matching TRBD2. Germline V lookup: CDR1 SGHNT, CDR2 YYREEE (reference sequence). J gave up 5 bases and V 5 bases, and 13 bases lay outside the gene matches. The CDR3 spans 16 residues. CDR3 amino acids: CASRTGGGKLEDTQYF. The CDR3, as DNA: TGTGCCAGCAGGACGGGAGGGGGGAAGCTGGAAGATACGCAGTATTTT.